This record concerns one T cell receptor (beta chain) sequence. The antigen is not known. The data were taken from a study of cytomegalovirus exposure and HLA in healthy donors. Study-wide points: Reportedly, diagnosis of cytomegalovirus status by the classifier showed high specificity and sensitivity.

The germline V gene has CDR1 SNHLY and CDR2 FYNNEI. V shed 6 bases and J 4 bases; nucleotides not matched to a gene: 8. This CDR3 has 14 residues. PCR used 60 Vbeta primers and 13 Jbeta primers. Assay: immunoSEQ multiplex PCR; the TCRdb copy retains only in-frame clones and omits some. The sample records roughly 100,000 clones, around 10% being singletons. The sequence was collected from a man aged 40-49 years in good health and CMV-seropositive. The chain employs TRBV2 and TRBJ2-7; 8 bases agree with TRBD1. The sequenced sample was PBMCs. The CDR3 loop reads CASRLGQGRYEQYF. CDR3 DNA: TGTGCCAGCAGACTTGGACAGGGAAGGTACGAGCAGTACTTC.